These T cell receptor beta chains were read from a single sample in a study of blood T cell repertoires in COVID-19. Assay: immunoSEQ multiplex PCR; the TCRdb copy retains only in-frame clones and omits some. The data contain about 160,000 clones, more than 85% of them singletons. Sample: peripheral blood. The receptors here all came from a woman aged 60-75 years with COVID-19, enrolled during active disease. Both conserved end residues are part of each CDR3. D genes are given only for firm matches. A clone size is listed for some rows: how often the clone was seen (once, few, many), or a class if it is expanded.

d_gene: NA; j_gene: TRBJ2-1; v_gene: TRBV21-1; abundance: NA; CDR3aa: CASKLPPDRGCSSDEQFF; CDR3nt: TGTGCCAGCAAACTCCCCCCCGACAGGGGCTGTAGTAGTGATGAGCAGTTCTTC
d_gene: TRBD1; j_gene: TRBJ1-1; v_gene: TRBV12-5; abundance: few; CDR3aa: CASGLGDRGNTEAFF; CDR3nt: TGTGCTAGTGGTTTGGGGGACAGGGGGAACACTGAAGCTTTCTTT
d_gene: NA; j_gene: TRBJ1-1; v_gene: TRBV19; abundance: NA; CDR3aa: CASSIRVDTEAFF; CDR3nt: TGTGCCAGTAGTATCAGGGTAGACACTGAAGCTTTCTTT
d_gene: NA; j_gene: TRBJ1-6; v_gene: TRBV21-1; abundance: once; CDR3aa: CASNEAVDSPLHF; CDR3nt: TGTGCCAGCAATGAGGCAGTAGATTCACCCCTCCACTTT
d_gene: NA; j_gene: TRBJ1-4; v_gene: TRBV19; abundance: NA; CDR3aa: CASSPRGFNEKLFF; CDR3nt: TGTGCCAGTAGTCCCCGAGGGTTTAATGAAAAACTGTTTTTT
d_gene: NA; j_gene: TRBJ1-3; v_gene: TRBV5-6; abundance: NA; CDR3aa: CASRFFWEISGNTIYF; CDR3nt: TGTGCCAGCAGGTTTTTTTGGGAGATCTCTGGAAACACCATATATTTT
d_gene: TRBD1; j_gene: TRBJ1-2; v_gene: TRBV4-2; abundance: NA; CDR3aa: CASSQDSGGFYGYTF; CDR3nt: TGTGCCAGCAGCCAAGATTCAGGGGGCTTCTATGGCTACACCTTC
d_gene: TRBD1; j_gene: TRBJ1-6; v_gene: TRBV7-9; abundance: NA; CDR3aa: CASNQGADNSPLHF; CDR3nt: TGTGCCAGCAACCAGGGGGCGGATAATTCACCCCTCCACTTT
d_gene: NA; j_gene: TRBJ1-5; v_gene: TRBV7-2; abundance: NA; CDR3aa: CASSSGADQPQHF; CDR3nt: TGTGCCAGCAGCTCTGGAGCGGATCAGCCCCAGCATTTT
d_gene: NA; j_gene: TRBJ1-1; v_gene: TRBV7-8; abundance: NA; CDR3aa: CASSVVGPRGNTEAFF; CDR3nt: TGTGCCAGCAGCGTGGTAGGCCCGCGGGGGAACACTGAAGCTTTCTTT
d_gene: TRBD1; j_gene: TRBJ1-2; v_gene: TRBV19; abundance: NA; CDR3aa: CASSMDRDGYGYTF; CDR3nt: TGTGCCAGTAGTATGGACAGGGACGGCTATGGCTACACCTTC
d_gene: NA; j_gene: TRBJ2-7; v_gene: TRBV7-2; abundance: NA; CDR3aa: CASSPGRYEQYF; CDR3nt: TGTGCCAGCAGCCCCGGGAGATACGAGCAGTACTTC
d_gene: TRBD1; j_gene: TRBJ1-2; v_gene: TRBV11-1; abundance: NA; CDR3aa: CASSTPGGTEYGYTF; CDR3nt: TGTGCCAGCAGCACCCCCGGTGGGACAGAATATGGCTACACCTTC
d_gene: NA; j_gene: TRBJ2-7; v_gene: TRBV18; abundance: NA; CDR3aa: CASSPQSVSEQYF; CDR3nt: TGTGCCAGCTCACCACAGAGCGTCTCCGAGCAGTACTTC
d_gene: TRBD2; j_gene: TRBJ2-3; v_gene: TRBV7-9; abundance: NA; CDR3aa: CASSLLGGAGTTDTQYF; CDR3nt: TGTGCCAGCAGCTTATTGGGGGGAGCGGGGACCACAGATACGCAGTATTTT
d_gene: NA; j_gene: TRBJ2-2; v_gene: TRBV5-6; abundance: NA; CDR3aa: CASIETAGSNTGELFF; CDR3nt: TGTGCCAGCATCGAGACGGCAGGTTCGAACACCGGGGAGCTGTTTTTT
d_gene: NA; j_gene: TRBJ2-7; v_gene: TRBV7-9; abundance: NA; CDR3aa: CASSAGGEQYF; CDR3nt: TGTGCCAGCAGCGCGGGTGGGGAGCAGTACTTC
d_gene: TRBD1; j_gene: TRBJ2-7; v_gene: TRBV7-9; abundance: NA; CDR3aa: CASRQGEYEQYF; CDR3nt: TGTGCCAGTCGACAGGGGGAATACGAGCAGTACTTC
d_gene: NA; j_gene: TRBJ1-2; v_gene: TRBV5-4; abundance: NA; CDR3aa: CASSFAKGGYGYTF; CDR3nt: TGTGCCAGCAGCTTCGCAAAAGGGGGTTATGGCTACACCTTC
d_gene: NA; j_gene: TRBJ1-1; v_gene: TRBV11-2; abundance: NA; CDR3aa: CASSWIQGSEAFF; CDR3nt: TGTGCCAGCAGCTGGATACAGGGCTCTGAAGCTTTCTTT
d_gene: TRBD1; j_gene: TRBJ1-4; v_gene: TRBV4-3; abundance: NA; CDR3aa: CASSRTGVDEKLFF; CDR3nt: TGCGCCAGCAGCCGCACAGGGGTAGACGAAAAACTGTTTTTT
d_gene: NA; j_gene: TRBJ1-4; v_gene: TRBV18; abundance: NA; CDR3aa: CASSPETEEKLFF; CDR3nt: TGTGCCAGCTCACCAGAGACAGAAGAAAAACTGTTTTTT
d_gene: NA; j_gene: TRBJ1-5; v_gene: TRBV5-6; abundance: NA; CDR3aa: CASSAWGGNQPQHF; CDR3nt: TGTGCCAGCAGCGCCTGGGGCGGCAATCAGCCCCAGCATTTT
d_gene: NA; j_gene: TRBJ1-2; v_gene: TRBV5-1; abundance: NA; CDR3aa: CASSPHFGADYGYTF; CDR3nt: TGCGCCAGCAGCCCCCATTTTGGGGCTGACTATGGCTACACCTTC
d_gene: TRBD1; j_gene: TRBJ2-5; v_gene: TRBV6-2/TRBV6-3; abundance: once; CDR3aa: CASSFRPTGVKTQYF; CDR3nt: TGTGCCAGCAGTTTCCGACCGACAGGGGTCAAGACCCAGTACTTC
d_gene: NA; j_gene: TRBJ1-1; v_gene: TRBV20-1; abundance: NA; CDR3aa: CSASKRSEAFF; CDR3nt: TGCAGTGCTAGTAAGCGGTCGGAAGCTTTCTTT
d_gene: NA; j_gene: TRBJ1-1; v_gene: TRBV10-3; abundance: NA; CDR3aa: CAISDQNSPNTEAFF; CDR3nt: TGTGCCATCAGTGATCAAAACAGCCCTAACACTGAAGCTTTCTTT
d_gene: TRBD2; j_gene: TRBJ2-5; v_gene: TRBV6-2/TRBV6-3; abundance: NA; CDR3aa: CASSYSSGVAETQYF; CDR3nt: TGTGCCAGCAGTTACTCCAGCGGGGTTGCAGAGACCCAGTACTTC
d_gene: TRBD2; j_gene: TRBJ2-1; v_gene: TRBV11-3; abundance: NA; CDR3aa: CASSLVAGGSFNEQFF; CDR3nt: TGTGCCAGCAGCTTAGTCGCGGGGGGATCGTTTAATGAGCAGTTCTTC
d_gene: NA; j_gene: TRBJ1-1; v_gene: TRBV27; abundance: NA; CDR3aa: CASSLNWASLNTEAFF; CDR3nt: TGTGCCAGCAGTTTGAATTGGGCATCTTTGAACACTGAAGCTTTCTTT
d_gene: TRBD1; j_gene: TRBJ2-5; v_gene: TRBV7-2; abundance: few; CDR3aa: CASSSEDRGRETQYF; CDR3nt: TGTGCCAGCAGCTCCGAGGACAGGGGGCGAGAGACCCAGTACTTC
d_gene: NA; j_gene: TRBJ1-5; v_gene: TRBV11-2; abundance: NA; CDR3aa: CATSRAINQPQHF; CDR3nt: TGTGCCACGAGCAGGGCTATCAATCAGCCCCAGCATTTT
d_gene: NA; j_gene: TRBJ2-2; v_gene: TRBV19; abundance: once; CDR3aa: CASSRMQGGTGELFF; CDR3nt: TGTGCCAGTAGTAGGATGCAGGGTGGGACCGGGGAGCTGTTTTTT
d_gene: TRBD1; j_gene: TRBJ1-5; v_gene: TRBV19; abundance: NA; CDR3aa: CASSTTGVSNQPQHF; CDR3nt: TGTGCCAGTAGCACCACAGGGGTCAGCAATCAGCCCCAGCATTTT